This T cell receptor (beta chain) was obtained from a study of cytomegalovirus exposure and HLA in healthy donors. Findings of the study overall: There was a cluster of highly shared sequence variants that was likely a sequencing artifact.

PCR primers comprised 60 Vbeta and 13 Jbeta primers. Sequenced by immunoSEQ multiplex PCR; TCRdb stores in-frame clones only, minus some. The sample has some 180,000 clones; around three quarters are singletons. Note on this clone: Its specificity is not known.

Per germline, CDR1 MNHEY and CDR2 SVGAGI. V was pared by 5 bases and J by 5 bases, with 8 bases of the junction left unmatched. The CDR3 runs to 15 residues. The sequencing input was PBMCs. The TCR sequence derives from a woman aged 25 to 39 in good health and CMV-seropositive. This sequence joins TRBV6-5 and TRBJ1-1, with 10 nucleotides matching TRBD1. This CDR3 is CASSTGQGGGTEAFF. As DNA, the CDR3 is TGTGCCAGCAGTACCGGACAGGGGGGAGGGACTGAAGCTTTCTTT.